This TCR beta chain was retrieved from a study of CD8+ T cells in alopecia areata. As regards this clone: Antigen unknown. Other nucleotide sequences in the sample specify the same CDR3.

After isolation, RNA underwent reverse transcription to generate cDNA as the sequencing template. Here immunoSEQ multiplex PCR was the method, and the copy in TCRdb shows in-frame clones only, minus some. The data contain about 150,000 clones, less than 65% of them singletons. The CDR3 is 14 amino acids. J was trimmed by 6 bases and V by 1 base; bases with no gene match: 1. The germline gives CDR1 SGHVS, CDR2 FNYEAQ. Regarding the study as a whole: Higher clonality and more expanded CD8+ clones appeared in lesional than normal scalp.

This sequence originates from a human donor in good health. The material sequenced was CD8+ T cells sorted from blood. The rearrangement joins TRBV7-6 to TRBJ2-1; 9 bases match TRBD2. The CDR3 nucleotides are TGTGCCAGCAGCTTAGGGCGGGAGGGCAATGAGCAGTTCTTC. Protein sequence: CASSLGREGNEQFF.